This T cell receptor (beta chain) emerged from a study of blood T cell repertoires in COVID-19. In the study overall: Samples came from the United States, Italy and Spain, spanning acute and convalescent COVID-19. T cells, B-cell-depleted T cells, or PBMCs supplied cDNA or gDNA.

The length of the CDR3 is 17 residues. The germline CDR1 and CDR2 sequences are SGHTA and FQGNSA. V dropped 5 bases and J dropped 6; count of bases not matched to a gene: 15. Here immunoSEQ multiplex PCR was the method, and the copy in TCRdb shows in-frame clones only, minus some. The table records about 270,000 clones, roughly 85% of them present only once. This sequence originates from a woman between 18 and 30 years old with acute or convalescent COVID-19. The J gene is TRBJ2-3, the V gene TRBV7-2; 9 bases align to TRBD2. Sequencing used peripheral blood. CDR3 sequence (DNA): TGTGCCAGCAGCCAACGTATAGCGGGAGCGATGGGGGATACGCAGTATTTT. Translating it yields CASSQRIAGAMGDTQYF.